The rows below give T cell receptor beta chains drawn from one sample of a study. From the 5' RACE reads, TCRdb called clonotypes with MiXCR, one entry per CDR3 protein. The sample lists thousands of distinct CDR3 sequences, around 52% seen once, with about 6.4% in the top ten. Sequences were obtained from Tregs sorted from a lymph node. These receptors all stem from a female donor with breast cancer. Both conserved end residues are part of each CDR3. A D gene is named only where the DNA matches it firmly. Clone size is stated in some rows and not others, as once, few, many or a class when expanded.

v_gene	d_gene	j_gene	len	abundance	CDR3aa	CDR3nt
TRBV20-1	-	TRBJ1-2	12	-	CSASIRLGRYTF	TGCAGTGCTAGCATCCGTCTTGGACGCTACACCTTC
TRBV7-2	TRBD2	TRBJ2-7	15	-	CASSLDSGSFSEQYF	TGTGCCAGCAGCTTAGATAGCGGGAGTTTCTCCGAGCAGTACTTC
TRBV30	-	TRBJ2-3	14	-	CAWGGLTSSDTQYF	TGTGCCTGGGGCGGACTCACCTCGTCAGATACGCAGTATTTT
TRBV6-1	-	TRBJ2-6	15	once	CDSSEHVSGANVLTF	TGTGACAGCAGTGAACATGTCTCTGGGGCCAACGTCCTGACTTTC
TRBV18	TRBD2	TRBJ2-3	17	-	CASSPKGLAGGTDTQYF	TGTGCCAGCTCACCGAAAGGACTAGCGGGAGGTACAGATACGCAGTATTTT
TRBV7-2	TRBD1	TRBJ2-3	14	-	CASSPGQGYDTQYF	TGTGCCAGCAGCCCGGGACAGGGATATGATACGCAGTATTTT
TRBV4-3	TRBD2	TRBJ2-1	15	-	CASSSGTSGYNEQFF	TGCGCCAGCAGCTCCGGGACTAGCGGGTACAATGAGCAGTTCTTC
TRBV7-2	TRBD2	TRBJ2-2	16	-	CASSSGTSGLTGELFF	TGTGCCAGCAGCTCTGGGACTAGCGGGCTCACCGGGGAGCTGTTTTTT
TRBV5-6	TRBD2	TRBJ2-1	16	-	CASSRRTSGRRNEQFF	TGTGCCAGCAGCCGCAGGACTAGCGGGAGGCGCAATGAGCAGTTCTTC
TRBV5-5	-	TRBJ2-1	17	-	CASSRGKGPERDNEQFF	TGTGCCAGCAGTAGGGGTAAGGGACCAGAGAGAGACAATGAGCAGTTCTTC
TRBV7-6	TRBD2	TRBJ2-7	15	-	CASSLGAGPTYEQYF	TGTGCCAGCAGCTTAGGAGCGGGACCAACCTACGAGCAGTACTTC
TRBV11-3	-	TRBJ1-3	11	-	CASSFGNTIYF	TGTGCCAGCAGCTTTGGAAACACCATATATTTT
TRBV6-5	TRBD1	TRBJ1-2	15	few	CASSYSPTGRYGYTF	TGTGCCAGCAGTTACTCCCCGACAGGGAGGTATGGCTACACCTTC
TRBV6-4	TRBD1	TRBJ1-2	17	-	CASSQTALQGARNGYTF	TGTGCCAGCAGCCAAACTGCCCTACAGGGGGCGAGGAATGGCTACACCTTC